The 12 T cell receptor beta chains listed next were all sequenced from one sample in a study of post-analysis software for immune sequencing data. Overall study findings and caveats: About 5 TRBV segments (TRBV5-6, TRBV5-1 and TRBV20-1 among them) occurred more frequently in patients than in controls.

Carried by the TCR beta cDNA libraries were unique molecular identifiers. TCRdb called the PCR reads again in MiXCR, with one record for every CDR3 protein. Altogether 750,000 to 950,000 distinct CDR3 sequences are present, approximately 53% being singletons, with the ten largest covering 4% to 5.5%. These receptors' antigens are unknown. Sequenced sample: blood. The receptor source for this set is a girl between 10 and 17 years old with multiple sclerosis.

This clonotype was seen a few times. The chain uses TRBV15 and TRBJ2-1; D possibly corresponds to TRBD2 (6 bases). There are 14 residues in the CDR3. V dropped 3 bases and J dropped 2 bases, with 8 bases sitting between them. Looked up from germline, CDR1 is LNHNV and CDR2 is YYDKDF (reference sequence). The CDR3 reads CATSSAGTYNEQFF. Here the CDR3 DNA reads TGTGCCACCAGCAGCGCGGGGACCTACAATGAGCAGTTCTTC. The full variable domain, with the rest looked up from reference TRBV15 and TRBJ2-1, is DAMVIQNPRYQVTQFGKPVTLSCSQTLNHNVMYWYQQKSSQAPKLLFHYYDKDFNNEADTPDNFQSRRPNTSFCFLDIRSPGLGDTAMYLCATSSAGTYNEQFFGPGTRLTVL.

This chain joins TRBV5-1 and TRBJ2-1, with a tentative D call TRBD2 (6 bases). Germline-derived CDR1 and CDR2 are SGHRS and YFSETQ. The CDR3 is made up of 14 amino acids. Trimming removed 4 bases from V and 4 bases from J, with 12 bases in between. The CDR3 loop reads CASSPLGGYNEQFF. Written as DNA, the CDR3 is TGCGCCAGCAGCCCTCTTGGGGGGTACAATGAGCAGTTCTTC.

CDR3 residues: CASSQDGRTPLSSPLHF. The CDR3 DNA sequence: TGTGCCAGCAGCCAAGATGGGCGGACGCCGCTTAGTTCACCCCTCCACTTT. The chain joins TRBV3-1 to TRBJ1-6; D not resolved. V was cut by 0 bases and J by 9 bases, with 18 bases left in between. CDR3 length: 17 amino acids. Germline V gene data show CDR1 as LGHDT and CDR2 as YNNKEL (reference sequence).

This clonotype has a single count. The chain combines TRBV10-3 with TRBJ2-7, with D maybe TRBD1 (6 bases). The germline gives CDR1 ENHRY, CDR2 SYGVKD. Deletions cut 4 bases from V and 0 bases from J, with 13 bases between. The CDR3 runs to 15 residues. CDR3 nucleotide sequence: TGTGCCATCAGTGGGGTACAGGGTAGCTCCTACGAGCAGTACTTC. This translates into CAISGVQGSSYEQYF.

The chain combines TRBV12-3 or TRBV12-4 with TRBJ2-1; 7 bases line up with TRBD1. V trimming: 5 bases; J trimming: 6 bases; junction bases outside the gene matches: 4. This CDR3 contains 13 residues. The CDR3 region is CASSDRQGNEQFF. The CDR3 coding sequence is TGTGCCAGCAGTGACCGACAGGGCAATGAGCAGTTCTTC.

The chain has TRBV20-1 and TRBJ2-4; perhaps D is TRBD1 or TRBD2 (7 bases each). CDR3 size: 17 residues. V gave up 2 bases and J gave up 7 bases, with 24 bases separating them. CDR1 and CDR2 from the germline V gene are DFQATT and SNEGSKA (reference sequence). In nucleotides, the CDR3 is TGCAGTGCTAGATACTCGGGGACAGCGGGGCCCGGGAACATTCAGTACTTC. Amino acid sequence: CSARYSGTAGPGNIQYF.

This sequence joins TRBV20-1 and TRBJ1-1, with D uncertain. V shed 4 bases and J shed 1 base, with 7 bases lying between them. Germline values: CDR1 DFQATT, CDR2 SNEGSKA (reference sequence). The CDR3 extends over 12 amino acids. The DNA for the CDR3 is TGCAGTGCTATTAGAGGGAACACTGAAGCTTTCTTT. It yields the protein CSAIRGNTEAFF.

The rearrangement links TRBV18 to TRBJ2-3, with 8 bases aligning to TRBD2. Germline V gene sequence: CDR1 KGHSH, CDR2 LQKENI. V lost 2 bases to trimming and J lost 2 bases; unmatched junction nucleotides: 6. CDR3 length: 16 residues. CDR3 region: CASSPIRGGSTDTQYF. DNA of the CDR3: TGTGCCAGCTCACCAATCCGCGGGGGGTCCACAGATACGCAGTATTTT. Combining the CDR3 with reference TRBV18 and TRBJ2-3 gives the whole variable domain NAGVMQNPRHLVRRRGQEARLRCSPMKGHSHVYWYRQLPEEGLKFMVYLQKENIIDESGMPKERFSAEFPKEGPSILRIQQVVRGDSAAYFCASSPIRGGSTDTQYFGPGTRLTVL.

This clonotype was recorded a few times. The V and J genes are TRBV4-1 and TRBJ2-7; D gene ambiguous. The J call is doubtful: the DNA matches TRBJ2-5 better. The CDR3 extends over 13 amino acids. Germline CDR1 is MGHRA and CDR2 is YSYEKL. Here the CDR3 reads CASSQVAGETQYF. DNA of the CDR3: TGCGCCAGCAGCCAAGTGGCCGGAGAGACCCAGTACTTC.

V is TRBV12-3 or TRBV12-4 and J is TRBJ2-6; 10 bases are shared with TRBD1. Losses at the gene ends were 7 bases for V and 0 bases for J; bases not matched to a gene: 6. The CDR3 sequence is 17 residues long. CDR3 sequence (DNA): TGTGCCAGCACACCGGGACAGGGGAGCTCTGGGGCCAACGTCCTGACTTTC. It translates to CASTPGQGSSGANVLTF.

This chain uses TRBV12-3 or TRBV12-4 with TRBJ2-3, with a possible D match to TRBD2 (6 bases). The CDR3 runs to 15 residues. Trimming removed 6 bases at V and 2 bases at J, with 15 bases between. As DNA, the CDR3 is TGTGCCAGCAGCCTCCTAGCGATGAACACAGATACGCAGTATTTT. This gives the protein CASSLLAMNTDTQYF.

This clonotype was seen a single time. The chain couples TRBV20-1 to TRBJ2-5, with 8 bases identical to TRBD1. The trim removed 3 bases at V and 5 bases at J, leaving 8 bases unmatched. The CDR3 is 14 amino acids. Germline-derived CDR1 and CDR2 are DFQATT and SNEGSKA (reference sequence). CDR3 amino acids: CSARGDRGGETQYF. The CDR3 DNA reads TGCAGTGCTAGGGGTGACAGGGGCGGGGAGACCCAGTACTTC.